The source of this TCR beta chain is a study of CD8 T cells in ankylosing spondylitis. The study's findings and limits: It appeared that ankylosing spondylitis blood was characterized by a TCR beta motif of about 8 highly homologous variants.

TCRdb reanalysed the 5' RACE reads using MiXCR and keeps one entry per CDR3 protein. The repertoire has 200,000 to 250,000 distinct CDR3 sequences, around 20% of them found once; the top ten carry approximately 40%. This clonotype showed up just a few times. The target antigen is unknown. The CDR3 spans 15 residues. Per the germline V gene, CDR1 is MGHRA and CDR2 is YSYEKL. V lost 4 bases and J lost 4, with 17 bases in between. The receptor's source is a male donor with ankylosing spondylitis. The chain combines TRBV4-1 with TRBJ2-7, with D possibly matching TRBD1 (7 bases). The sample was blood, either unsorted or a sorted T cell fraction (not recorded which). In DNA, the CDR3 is TGCGCCAGCAGCCCCCGACAGGGAGGAGAGTACGAGCAGTACTTC. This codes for CASSPRQGGEYEQYF.